This entry is about one T cell receptor (beta chain). The antigen is undetermined. The data derive from a study of blood T cells in healthy people across ages. Points from the study as a whole: PBMCs went unsorted, and a conclusive naive versus antigen-experienced comparison was therefore prevented.

The authors ran a second PCR of about 6 to 11 cycles using a sample-barcoded 5' primer and a J-beta primer mix. TCRdb called the 5' RACE reads again in MiXCR, with one record for every CDR3 protein. This table holds about 1.4 million distinct CDR3 sequences, approximately 59% found once. Germline assignment: CDR1 DFQATT and CDR2 SNEGSKA (reference sequence). There are 13 residues in the CDR3. Trimming removed 3 bases from V and 4 bases from J; junction bases left unmatched: 4. The chain uses TRBV20-1 and TRBJ2-3, with 7 bases identical to TRBD2. This receptor was identified in a man younger than 35 in good health. Sequencing was done on a sample of blood. CDR3 region: CSARREGPDTQYF. The CDR3, as DNA: TGCAGTGCTAGGAGGGAGGGTCCAGATACGCAGTATTTT.